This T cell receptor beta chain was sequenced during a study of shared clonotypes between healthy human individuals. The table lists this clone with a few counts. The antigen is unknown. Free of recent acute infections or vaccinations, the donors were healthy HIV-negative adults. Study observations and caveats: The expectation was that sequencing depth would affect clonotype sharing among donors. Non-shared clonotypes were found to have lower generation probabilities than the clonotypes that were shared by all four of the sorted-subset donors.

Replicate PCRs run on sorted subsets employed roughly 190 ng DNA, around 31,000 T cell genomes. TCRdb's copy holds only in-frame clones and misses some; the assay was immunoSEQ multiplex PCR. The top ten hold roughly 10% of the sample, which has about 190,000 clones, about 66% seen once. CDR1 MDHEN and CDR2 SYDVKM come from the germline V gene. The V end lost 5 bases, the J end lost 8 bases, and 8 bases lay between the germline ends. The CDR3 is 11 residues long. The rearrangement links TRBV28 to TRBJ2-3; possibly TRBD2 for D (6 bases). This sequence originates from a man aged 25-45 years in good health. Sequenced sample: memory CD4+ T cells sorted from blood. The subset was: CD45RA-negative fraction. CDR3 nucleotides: TGTGCCAGCAGTCTGGGACTTACGCAGTATTTT. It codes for CASSLGLTQYF.